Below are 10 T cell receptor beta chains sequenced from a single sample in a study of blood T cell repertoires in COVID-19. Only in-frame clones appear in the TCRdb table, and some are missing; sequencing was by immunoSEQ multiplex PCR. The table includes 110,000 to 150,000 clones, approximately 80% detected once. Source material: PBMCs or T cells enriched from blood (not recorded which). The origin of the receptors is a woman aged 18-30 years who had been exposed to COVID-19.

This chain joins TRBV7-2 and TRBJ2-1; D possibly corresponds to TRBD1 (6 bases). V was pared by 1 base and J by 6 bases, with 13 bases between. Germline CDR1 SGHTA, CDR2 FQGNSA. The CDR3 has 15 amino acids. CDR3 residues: CASSLVRGPGNEQFF. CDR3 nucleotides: TGTGCCAGCAGCTTAGTCAGGGGCCCGGGCAATGAGCAGTTCTTC.

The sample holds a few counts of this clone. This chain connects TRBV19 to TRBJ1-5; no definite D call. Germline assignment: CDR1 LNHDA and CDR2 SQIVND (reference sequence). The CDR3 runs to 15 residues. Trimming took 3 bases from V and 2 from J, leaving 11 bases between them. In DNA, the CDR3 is TGTGCCAGTAGTATTAACGCTGGCCGCAATCAGCCCCAGCATTTT. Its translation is CASSINAGRNQPQHF. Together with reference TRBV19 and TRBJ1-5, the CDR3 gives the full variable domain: DGGITQSPKYLFRKEGQNVTLSCEQNLNHDAMYWYRQDPGQGLRLIYYSQIVNDFQKGDIAEGYSVSREKKESFPLTVTSAQKNPTAFYLCASSINAGRNQPQHFGDGTRLSIL.

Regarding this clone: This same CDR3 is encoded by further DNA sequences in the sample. The CDR3, as DNA: TGTGCCAGCAGCCTAGTGGGGACAGGTTACGAGCAGTACTTC. Encoded protein: CASSLVGTGYEQYF. The rearrangement links TRBV11-2 to TRBJ2-7; the match to TRBD1 covers 8 bases. Germline CDR1 reads SGHAT; CDR2 reads FQNNGV. V was pared by 5 bases and J by 4 bases, with 7 bases of the junction left unmatched. The CDR3 runs to 14 residues.

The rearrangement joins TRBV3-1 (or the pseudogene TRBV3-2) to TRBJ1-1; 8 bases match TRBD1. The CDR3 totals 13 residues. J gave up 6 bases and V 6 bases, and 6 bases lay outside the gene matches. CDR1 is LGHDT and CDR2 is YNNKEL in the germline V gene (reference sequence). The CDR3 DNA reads TGTGCCAGCAGGCAACAGGGGGTGCCTGAAGCTTTCTTT. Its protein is CASRQQGVPEAFF.

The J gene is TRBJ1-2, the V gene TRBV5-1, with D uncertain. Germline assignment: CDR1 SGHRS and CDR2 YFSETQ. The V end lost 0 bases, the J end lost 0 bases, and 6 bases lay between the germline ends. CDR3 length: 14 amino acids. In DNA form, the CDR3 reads TGCGCCAGCAGCTTGGAGCAAACTAACTATGGCTACACCTTC. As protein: CASSLEQTNYGYTF.

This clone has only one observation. This CDR3 is CASSVFGRQGVNEQFF. CDR3 sequence (DNA): TGTGCCAGCAGCGTCTTTGGCCGACAGGGGGTAAATGAGCAGTTCTTC. J is TRBJ2-1 and V is TRBV9, with 9 bases matching TRBD1. Trimming cost V 2 bases and J 7 bases; bases outside gene matches: 10. The CDR3 consists of 16 residues. Per germline, CDR1 SGDLS and CDR2 YYNGEE.

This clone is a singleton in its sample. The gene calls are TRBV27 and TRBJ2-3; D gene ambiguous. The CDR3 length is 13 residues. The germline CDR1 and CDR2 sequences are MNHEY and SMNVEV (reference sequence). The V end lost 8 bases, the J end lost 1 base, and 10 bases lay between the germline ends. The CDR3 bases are TGTGCCAGCCAGGTTTCGGGCACAGATACGCAGTATTTT. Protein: CASQVSGTDTQYF.

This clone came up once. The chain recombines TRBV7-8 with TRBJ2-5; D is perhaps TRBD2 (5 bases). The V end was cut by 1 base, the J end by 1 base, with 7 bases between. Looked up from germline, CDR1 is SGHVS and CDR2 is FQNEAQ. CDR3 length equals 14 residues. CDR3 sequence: CASSLDGIQETQYF. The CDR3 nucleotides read TGTGCCAGCAGCTTAGACGGGATCCAAGAGACCCAGTACTTC.

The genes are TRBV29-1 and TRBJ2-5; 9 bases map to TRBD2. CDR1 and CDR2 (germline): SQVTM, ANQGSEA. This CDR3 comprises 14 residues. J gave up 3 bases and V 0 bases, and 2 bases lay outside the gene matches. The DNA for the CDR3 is TGCAGCGTTGAAGAATGGACTAGCGAAGAGACCCAGTACTTC. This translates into CSVEEWTSEETQYF.

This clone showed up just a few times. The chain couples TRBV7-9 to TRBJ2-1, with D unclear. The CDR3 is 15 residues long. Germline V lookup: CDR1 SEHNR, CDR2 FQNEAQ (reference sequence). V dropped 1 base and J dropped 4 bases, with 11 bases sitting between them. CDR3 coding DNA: TGTGCCAGCAGCTTAGTCCGTGGCGGATACAATGAGCAGTTCTTC. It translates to CASSLVRGGYNEQFF. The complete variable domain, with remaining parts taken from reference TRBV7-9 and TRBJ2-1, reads DTGVSQNPRHKITKRGQNVTFRCDPISEHNRLYWYRQTLGQGPEFLTYFQNEAQLEKSRLLSDRFSAERPKGSFSTLEIQRTEQGDSAMYLCASSLVRGGYNEQFFGPGTRLTVL.